This TCR beta chain was recovered during a study of vaccination and CD4 T cells after COVID-19. On this clonotype itself: No antigen is known for it.

The treatment here: 10-day PBMC culture with coronavirus spike peptide pools or control peptides (ViraFEST assay). This CDR3 spans 15 amino acids. Deletions cut 2 bases from V and 1 base from J, with 11 bases between. The Oncomine TCR Beta short-read assay was applied to DNA of cultured CD4+ T cells. The template was genomic DNA from cultured CD4+ T cells. TCRdb analysed the PCR reads with MiXCR anew, one entry per CDR3 protein. The sample records about 14,000 distinct CDR3 sequences, roughly two thirds being singletons. The chain links TRBV12-3 or TRBV12-4 to TRBJ1-1; D gene uncertain. The receptor was isolated from a human donor who had recovered from COVID-19. The sequenced sample was CD4+ T cells from blood, cultured in vitro. The CDR3 DNA reads TGTGCCAGCAGTTTACGAGGAGGTACGAACACTGAAGCTTTCTTT. This gives the protein CASSLRGGTNTEAFF.